This T cell receptor beta chain comes out of a study of T cell responses to AZD1222 COVID-19 vaccine. For this clone: Its antigen remains unidentified.

V was cut by 4 bases and J by 7 bases, with 23 bases left in between. Germline loops: CDR1 MDHEN, CDR2 SYDVKM. This CDR3 contains 18 residues. Assay used: immunoSEQ multiplex PCR; TCRdb lists only in-frame clones, some missing. The table lists over 85,000 clones, 70% to 90% of them singletons. Findings and limits, study-wide: The sample set comprised mostly white British donors with more females, and clonal diversity was possibly underestimated.

V gene TRBV28 combines with J gene TRBJ2-6; a possible D gene is TRBD1 (6 bases). This specimen consisted of peripheral blood, obtained on day 0 of AZD1222 vaccination. The sequence was obtained from an adult in good health. As DNA, the CDR3 is TGTGCCAGCAGTTCGGCAGGGGTTGGGCTAGATGGAGCCAACGTCCTGACTTTC. It encodes CASSSAGVGLDGANVLTF.